This T cell receptor beta chain was sequenced in a study of T cells in Graves' hyperthyroidism and ophthalmopathy. General observations from the study: Blood also contained most expanded thyroid clonotypes above 0.001.

The source material, RNA transcripts, was used to amplify TCR beta CDR3 regions. The HTBI primer set served for first-round RT-PCR of the TCR CDR3. Each CDR3 protein gets one entry after TCRdb re-called the multiplex PCR reads with MiXCR. The sample has about 210,000 distinct CDR3 sequences, roughly a sixth seen once. Clinicians diagnosed patients from clinical symptoms, serum thyroxine and TRAb, thyroid ultrasound and orbital computed tomography. This CDR3 comprises 14 residues. CDR1 and CDR2 from the germline V gene are SNHLY and FYNNEI. V lost 6 bases to trimming and J lost 0 bases, with 9 bases between them. This clonotype was seen ten or more times. Its antigen is unknown.

Sequencing input: blood. The chain joins TRBV2 to TRBJ2-1; unclear D gene. This TCR derives from a man in his fifties or sixties with Graves' hyperthyroidism. The CDR3 here is CASRDPSSYNEQFF. CDR3 DNA: TGTGCCAGCAGAGACCCGAGCTCCTACAATGAGCAGTTCTTC. Variable domain in full (rest from reference TRBV2 and TRBJ2-1): EPEVTQTPSHQVTQMGQEVILRCVPISNHLYFYWYRQILGQKVEFLVSFYNNEISEKSEIFDDQFSVERPDGSNFTLKIRSTKLEDSAMYFCASRDPSSYNEQFFGPGTRLTVL.